The T cell receptor beta chain under discussion was sequenced for a study of T cell responses to AZD1222 COVID-19 vaccine. On the study more broadly: The study pooled second doses at about 4 or about 12 weeks. Study-wide findings and caveats: Without day 14 samples, only post-peak T cell repertoires were studied. Within unmutated variant regions lay the reported targets of nearly half of spike-specific TCRs.

Clones were read by immunoSEQ multiplex PCR, and TCRdb kept only the in-frame ones, dropping some. This sample has around 150,000 clones, with approximately 88% found just once. Notes on this clone: Its antigen is unidentified.

Germline loops: CDR1 MNHEY, CDR2 SVGAGI. This CDR3 has 15 residues. V was clipped by 0 bases and J by 4 bases; unmatched bases: 4. J is TRBJ2-7 and V is TRBV6-5; TRBD1 matches 9 bases. The source material was peripheral blood, sampled on day 0 of AZD1222 vaccination. The sequence was obtained from an adult in good health. The CDR3 DNA reads TGTGCCAGCAGTTACTCGGGACAGGGCTATTACGAGCAGTACTTC. This sequence encodes CASSYSGQGYYEQYF.